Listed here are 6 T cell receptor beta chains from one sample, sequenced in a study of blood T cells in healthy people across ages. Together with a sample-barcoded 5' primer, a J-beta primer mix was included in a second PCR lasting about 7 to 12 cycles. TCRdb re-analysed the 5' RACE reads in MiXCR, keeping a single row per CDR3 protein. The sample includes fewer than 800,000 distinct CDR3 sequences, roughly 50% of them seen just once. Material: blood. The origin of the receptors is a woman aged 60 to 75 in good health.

The CDR3 bases are TGTGCCAGCAGCCCCAACACAGACACTGAAGCTTTCTTT. Translated: CASSPNTDTEAFF. The V and J genes are TRBV7-9 and TRBJ1-1; no clear D. Germline V gene data show CDR1 as SEHNR and CDR2 as FQNEAQ (reference sequence). This CDR3 has 13 residues. Deletions cut 5 bases from V and 3 bases from J, with 10 bases between. The full variable domain, completed using reference TRBV7-9 and TRBJ1-1, is DTGVSQNPRHKITKRGQNVTFRCDPISEHNRLYWYRQTLGQGPEFLTYFQNEAQLEKSRLLSDRFSAERPKGSFSTLEIQRTEQGDSAMYLCASSPNTDTEAFFGQGTRLTVV.

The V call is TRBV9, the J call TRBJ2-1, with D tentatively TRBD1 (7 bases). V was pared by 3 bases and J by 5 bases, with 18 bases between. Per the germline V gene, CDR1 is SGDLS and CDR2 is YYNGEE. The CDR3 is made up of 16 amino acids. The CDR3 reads CASSGGGGASHNEQFF. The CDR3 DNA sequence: TGTGCCAGCAGCGGCGGAGGGGGCGCATCCCACAATGAGCAGTTCTTC.

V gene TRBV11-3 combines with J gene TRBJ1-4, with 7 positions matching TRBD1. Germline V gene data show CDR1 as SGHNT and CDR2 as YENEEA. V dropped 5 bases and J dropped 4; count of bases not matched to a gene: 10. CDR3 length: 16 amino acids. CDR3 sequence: CASSQRWDSNNEKLFF. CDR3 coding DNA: TGTGCCAGCAGCCAGCGGTGGGACAGTAATAATGAAAAACTGTTTTTT.

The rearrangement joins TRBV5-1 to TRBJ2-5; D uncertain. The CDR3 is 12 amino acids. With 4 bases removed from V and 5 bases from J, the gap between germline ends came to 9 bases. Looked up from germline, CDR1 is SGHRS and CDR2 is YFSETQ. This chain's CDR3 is CASSPVLETQYF. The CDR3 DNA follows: TGCGCCAGCAGCCCTGTTCTGGAGACCCAGTACTTC.

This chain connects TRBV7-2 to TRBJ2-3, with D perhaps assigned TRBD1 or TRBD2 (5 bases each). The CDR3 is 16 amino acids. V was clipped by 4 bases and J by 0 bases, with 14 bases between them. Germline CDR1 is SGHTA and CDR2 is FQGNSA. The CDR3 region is CASSSPPGRSTDTQYF. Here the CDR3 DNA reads TGTGCCAGCAGCTCCCCTCCAGGGAGAAGCACAGATACGCAGTATTTT.

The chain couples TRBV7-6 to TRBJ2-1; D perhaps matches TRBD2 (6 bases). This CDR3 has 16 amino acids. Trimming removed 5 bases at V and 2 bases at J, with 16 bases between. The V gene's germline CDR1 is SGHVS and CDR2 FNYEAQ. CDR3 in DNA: TGTGCCAGCAGCCCCGGTTTAGCGGTTACCTACAATGAGCAGTTCTTC. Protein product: CASSPGLAVTYNEQFF. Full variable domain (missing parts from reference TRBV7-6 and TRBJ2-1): GAGVSQSPRYKVTKRGQDVALRCDPISGHVSLYWYRQALGQGPEFLTYFNYEAQQDKSGLPNDRFSAERPEGSISTLTIQRTEQRDSAMYRCASSPGLAVTYNEQFFGPGTRLTVL.